The TCR beta chain under discussion was sequenced for a study of cytomegalovirus exposure and HLA in healthy donors. About the research overall: Some 91 million unique TCRs from HLA-typed donors were held in an early release of data.

The PCR employed 60 Vbeta primers together with 13 Jbeta primers. Produced via immunoSEQ multiplex PCR; TCRdb's table is partial and in-frame only. The sample lists approximately 220,000 clones, about four fifths occurring once. Material for sequencing was PBMCs. The clonotype originates from a man aged 30 to 45 in good health and CMV-seronegative.

CDR3 sequence: CASSVATGGSYNEQFF. CDR3 bases: TGTGCCAGCAGCGTAGCTACCGGGGGATCCTACAATGAGCAGTTCTTC. The chain links TRBV9 to TRBJ2-1; D may be TRBD2 (6 bases). V was clipped by 0 bases and J by 1 base, with 11 bases between them. Germline loops: CDR1 SGDLS, CDR2 YYNGEE. The CDR3 length is 16 residues.